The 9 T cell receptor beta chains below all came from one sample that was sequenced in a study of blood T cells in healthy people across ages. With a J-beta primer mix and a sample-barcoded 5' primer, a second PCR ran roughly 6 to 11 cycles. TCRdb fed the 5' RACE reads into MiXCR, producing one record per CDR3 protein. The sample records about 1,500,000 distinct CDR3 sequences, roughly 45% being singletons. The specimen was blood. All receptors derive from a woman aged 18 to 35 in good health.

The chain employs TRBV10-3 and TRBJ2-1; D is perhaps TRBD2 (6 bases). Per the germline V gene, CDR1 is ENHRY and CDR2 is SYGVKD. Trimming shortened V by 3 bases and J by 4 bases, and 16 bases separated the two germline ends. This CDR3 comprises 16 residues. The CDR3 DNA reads TGTGCCATCAGTGATTCCCCCGGGGGAGCATACAATGAGCAGTTCTTC. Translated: CAISDSPGGAYNEQFF.

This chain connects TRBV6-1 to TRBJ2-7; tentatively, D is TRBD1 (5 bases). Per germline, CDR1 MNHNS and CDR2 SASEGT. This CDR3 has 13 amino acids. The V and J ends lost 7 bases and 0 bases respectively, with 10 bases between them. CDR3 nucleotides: TGTGCCAGCAACCGACAGAGCTCCTACGAGCAGTACTTC. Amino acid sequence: CASNRQSSYEQYF.

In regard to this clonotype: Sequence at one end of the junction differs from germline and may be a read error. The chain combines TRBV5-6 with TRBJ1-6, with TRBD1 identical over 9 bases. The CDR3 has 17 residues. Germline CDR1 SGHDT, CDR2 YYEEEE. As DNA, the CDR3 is TGTGCCAGCAGCCGGTCCGGACAGGGGTTGTTAATGTCACCCCCCCACTTT. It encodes CASSRSGQGLLMSPPHF.

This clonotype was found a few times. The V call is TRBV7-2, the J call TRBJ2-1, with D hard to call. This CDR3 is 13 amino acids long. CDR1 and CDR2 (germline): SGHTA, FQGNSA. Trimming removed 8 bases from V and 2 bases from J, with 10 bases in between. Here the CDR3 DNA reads TGTGCCAGCTGCCTGGGGACCTACAATGAGCAGTTCTTC. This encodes CASCLGTYNEQFF.

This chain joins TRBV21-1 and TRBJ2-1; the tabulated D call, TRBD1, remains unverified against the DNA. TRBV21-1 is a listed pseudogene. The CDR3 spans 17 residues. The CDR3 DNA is TGTGCCAGATTAATTTCAGGGGACCAAAGCTCCTACAATGAGCAGTTCTTC. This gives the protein CARLISGDQSSYNEQFF.

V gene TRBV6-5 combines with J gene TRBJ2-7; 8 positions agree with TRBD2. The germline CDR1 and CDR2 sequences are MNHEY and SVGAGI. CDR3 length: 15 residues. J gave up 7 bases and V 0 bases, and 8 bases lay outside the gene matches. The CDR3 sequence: CASSYSIGLAGEQYF. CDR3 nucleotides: TGTGCCAGCAGTTACTCGATCGGACTAGCAGGAGAGCAGTACTTC.

The CDR3 is CASSLMKAPVNYGYTF. The CDR3, as DNA: TGTGCCAGCAGCTTAATGAAGGCCCCAGTTAACTATGGCTACACCTTC. The V call is TRBV13, the J call TRBJ1-2; D is ambiguous. Germline loops: CDR1 PRHDT, CDR2 FYEKMQ (reference sequence). The CDR3 loop spans 16 amino acids. V was pared by 2 bases and J by 1 base, with 14 bases between.

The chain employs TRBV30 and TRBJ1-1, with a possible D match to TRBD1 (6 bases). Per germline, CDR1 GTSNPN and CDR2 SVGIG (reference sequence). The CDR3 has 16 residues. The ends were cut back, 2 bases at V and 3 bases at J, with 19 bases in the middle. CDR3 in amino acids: CAWSRAFTGHDTEAFF. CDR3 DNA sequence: TGTGCCTGGAGTCGGGCCTTTACAGGGCACGACACTGAAGCTTTCTTT.

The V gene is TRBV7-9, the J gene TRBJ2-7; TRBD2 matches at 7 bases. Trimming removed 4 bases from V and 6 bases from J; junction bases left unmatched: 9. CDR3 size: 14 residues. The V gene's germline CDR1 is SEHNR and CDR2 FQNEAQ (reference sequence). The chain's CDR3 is CASSWEGWNPEQYF. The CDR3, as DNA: TGTGCCAGCAGCTGGGAGGGTTGGAATCCCGAGCAGTACTTC.